What follows describes a single T cell receptor beta chain. This clonotype was counted ten times or more. Its antigen remains unidentified. No much larger clone exists at a distance of one base, and base qualities are not known. This specimen belongs to a study of T-cell reconstitution after alpha-beta-depleted transplantation in children (dated by TCRdb to the mid-2010s). Study-wide context: Using TCR repertoire profiling, the study quantitatively followed how T-cell immune reconstitution unfolded in children after TCRalphabeta/CD19-depleted allogeneic hematopoietic cell transplantation. Here is what the overall study found, with its caveats: Apparently early alphabetaT-cell count recovery about two months after transplant reportedly relied on only several hundred rapidly expanded clones derived from non-depleted graft cells. In some patients, the high TCRbeta diversity seen at day 60 was put down to recipient T cells and intrathymic progenitors that had survived conditioning. Over the following months the frequencies of hyperexpanded clones went down, and after one year T-cell counts and TCRbeta diversity were mostly credited to newly produced T cells.

The sample's treatment or condition label is to be understood as: allogeneic hematopoietic cell transplantation with graft depleted of TCRalphabeta T cells and CD19 B cells. TCRalphabeta/CD19-depleted allogeneic hematopoietic cell grafts were given to the transplant recipients, all of whom were children. Reading the germline V gene (reference sequence) gives CDR1 DFQATT and CDR2 SNEGSKA. Spanning cysteine to phenylalanine, the CDR3 consists of 13 amino acids. Only the CDR3 portion is preserved as DNA: 39 bases, with reading frame beginning at the first base. Trimming at the junction amounts to 3 bases on V and 0 bases on J, and the germline ends lie 6 bases apart. Libraries came from PCR. The sequencer listed for this sample is Illumina HiSeq 2500. Molecular barcoding was employed in the preparation of TCR libraries, with unique molecular identifiers being used to normalize TCRbeta repertoire quantification. In TCRdb, the public reads were trimmed at Q25 with fastp and aligned with MiXCR, with productive beta chains retained. Rows matching on CDR3 protein sequence are summarized as one entry with the most common DNA and genes. The sample table lists 210,000 or so distinct CDR3 sequences, 11% of them with a count of one. The ten largest clones represent roughly 30% of the sample.

The sequencing used PBMCs, collected before TCRalphabeta/CD19-depleted stem cell transplant. The V and J segments used are TRBV20-1 and TRBJ2-4; the D gene cannot be named for sure. This clonotype was sampled from a child under two years old with acute myeloid leukemia, due to receive a stem cell transplant. At the DNA level, the sequence is TGCAGTGCTAGCCGACTAGCCAAAAACATTCAGTACTTC. The translation is CSASRLAKNIQYF.